This TCR beta chain was retrieved from a study of OX40 agonist ivuxolimab in advanced cancers. With 1 base removed from V and 6 bases from J, the gap between germline ends came to 9 bases. Germline-derived CDR1 and CDR2 are KGHSH and LQKENI. This CDR3 has 13 amino acids. The method was immunoSEQ multiplex PCR; TCRdb's version includes in-frame clones alone and lacks a portion of them. This sample has over 100,000 clones, with less than 95% found just once. Comment on this clone: What it recognizes is unknown.

Points from the study as a whole: There was clonal expansion of CD4+ and CD8+ blood T cells by week 6 at 0.1 to 3.0 mg/kg.

Specimen: CD4+ or CD8+ T cells sorted from blood, collected in a trial of the OX40 agonist ivuxolimab. The chain joins TRBV18 to TRBJ1-2; D remains ambiguous. This receptor was taken from an adult with an advanced solid tumor such as melanoma, head and neck, liver or kidney cancer. CDR3 nucleotide sequence: TGTGCCAGCTCACCACGTGAAGTGAATGGCTACACCTTC. Protein sequence: CASSPREVNGYTF.